These T cell receptor beta chains were read from a single sample in a study of cytotoxic CD8 clonotypes in ibrutinib-treated CLL. TCRdb's copy holds only in-frame clones and misses some; the assay was immunoSEQ multiplex PCR. The data contain 250,000 to 350,000 clones, around 77% of them singletons. This specimen was PBMCs, taken at disease progression, from a patient treated with ibrutinib. The receptors shown here come from a human donor with chronic lymphocytic leukemia. The CDR3 runs from the conserved cysteine through the conserved F or W. D genes are given only for firm matches. Part of the rows lack a size; the others show once, few, many or a class for expanded clones.

TRBJ1-5	TRBV19	.	16	.	CASSMGRGPGDQPQHF	TGTGCCAGTAGTATGGGTCGGGGGCCAGGCGATCAGCCCCAGCATTTT
TRBJ2-5	TRBV2	TRBD2	12	.	CASSVGGETQYF	TGTGCCAGCAGTGTCGGGGGGGAGACCCAGTACTTC
TRBJ1-5	TRBV6-1	.	14	.	CASSPRRGYQPQHF	TGTGCCAGCAGTCCCCGGAGGGGATATCAGCCCCAGCATTTT
TRBJ2-5	TRBV19	.	15	once	CASSMSRTAQETQYF	TGTGCCAGTAGTATGAGTCGGACAGCCCAAGAGACCCAGTACTTC
TRBJ2-2	TRBV5-6	.	14	.	CASSLGQPTGELFF	TGTGCCAGCAGCTTGGGGCAGCCCACCGGGGAGCTGTTTTTT
TRBJ1-2	TRBV6-6	TRBD1	12	.	CASSLGGDGYTF	TGTGCCAGCAGCTTAGGGGGCGATGGCTACACCTTC
TRBJ1-1	TRBV25-1	.	13	few	CASSVSMNTEAFF	TGTGCCAGCAGTGTTAGCATGAACACTGAAGCTTTCTTT
TRBJ2-2	TRBV9	.	14	.	CASSVRSQTGELFF	TGTGCCAGCAGCGTTAGGAGCCAGACCGGGGAGCTGTTTTTT
TRBJ2-5	TRBV2	TRBD2	14	.	CARDRSSGRETQYF	TGTGCCAGGGACAGGAGTAGCGGGAGGGAGACCCAGTACTTC
TRBJ2-2	TRBV7-3	.	14	.	CASSLTGRTGELFF	TGTGCCAGCAGCTTAACTGGTCGCACCGGGGAGCTGTTTTTT
TRBJ2-2	TRBV4-1	.	12	.	CASSQTGRELFF	TGCGCCAGCAGCCAGACTGGCCGGGAGCTGTTTTTT
TRBJ2-7	TRBV7-8	TRBD2	13	.	CASSFIAGNEQYF	TGTGCCAGCAGCTTTATAGCGGGAAACGAGCAGTACTTC
TRBJ2-2	TRBV10-1	.	15	few	CASSESRGRSGELFF	TGCGCCAGCAGTGAGTCACGGGGGAGGTCCGGGGAGCTGTTTTTT
TRBJ1-5	TRBV6-1	.	13	.	CASRKYSNQPQHF	TGTGCCAGCCGGAAATATAGCAATCAGCCCCAGCATTTT
TRBJ2-2	TRBV10-3	.	13	once	CAISDSNTGELFF	TGTGCCATCAGTGATTCGAACACCGGGGAGCTGTTTTTT
TRBJ1-2	TRBV7-3	.	13	few	CASSLMGSYGYTF	TGTGCCAGCAGCTTAATGGGTAGCTATGGCTACACCTTC
TRBJ2-5	TRBV7-9	TRBD1	14	.	CASSLPTGKETQYF	TGTGCCAGCAGCTTGCCGACAGGGAAAGAGACCCAGTACTTC
TRBJ1-3	TRBV25-1	.	14	.	CASSERGSGNTIYF	TGTGCCAGCAGTGAACGGGGTTCTGGAAACACCATATATTTT
TRBJ1-1	TRBV15	.	13	.	CATSTRVGTEAFF	TGTGCCACCAGCACCAGGGTAGGGACTGAAGCTTTCTTT
TRBJ2-1	TRBV7-9	.	16	.	CASSLVFGGANNEQFF	TGTGCCAGCAGCTTAGTATTTGGCGGGGCCAACAATGAGCAGTTCTTC
TRBJ1-1	TRBV19	TRBD1	13	.	CASLDRVDTEAFF	TGTGCCAGTTTGGACAGGGTCGACACTGAAGCTTTCTTT
TRBJ2-7	TRBV2	.	10	.	CASSGGEQYF	TGTGCCAGCAGTGGCGGAGAGCAGTACTTC
TRBJ2-3	TRBV7-3	.	13	.	CASSKLDGDTQYF	TGTGCCAGCAGCAAACTAGATGGGGATACGCAGTATTTT
TRBJ2-1	TRBV28	.	13	.	CASRTIGYNEQFF	TGTGCCAGCAGGACGATAGGCTACAATGAGCAGTTCTTC
TRBJ2-5	TRBV11-3	.	13	once	CASSSWRDETQYF	TGTGCCAGCAGTTCTTGGCGGGACGAGACCCAGTACTTC
TRBJ2-5	TRBV2	TRBD2	16	.	CASRAGERGVQETQYF	TGTGCCAGCAGGGCCGGGGAGCGGGGGGTCCAAGAGACCCAGTACTTC
TRBJ2-5	TRBV5-1	.	13	few	CASSSPWGETQYF	TGCGCCAGCAGCTCCCCCTGGGGAGAGACCCAGTACTTC
TRBJ2-2	TRBV7-6	TRBD1	16	.	CASSLDRGPYTGELFF	TGTGCCAGCAGCCTCGACAGGGGGCCATACACCGGGGAGCTGTTTTTT
TRBJ2-7	TRBV7-9	.	14	.	CASSLVEGSYEQYF	TGTGCCAGCAGCTTAGTAGAGGGTTCCTACGAGCAGTACTTC
TRBJ2-7	TRBV10-3	.	13	.	CAISDTGSYEQYF	TGTGCCATCAGTGATACGGGGAGCTACGAGCAGTACTTC
TRBJ2-7	TRBV11-2	TRBD2	14	.	CASKAGGLIHEQYF	TGTGCCAGCAAAGCGGGAGGCTTGATCCACGAGCAGTACTTC
TRBJ2-1	TRBV28	TRBD2	19	.	CASSASWTSGSGSYNEQFF	TGTGCCAGCAGTGCCTCTTGGACTAGCGGGAGTGGGTCCTACAATGAGCAGTTCTTC
TRBJ1-5	TRBV4-1	.	15	.	CASSVTGGFYQPQHF	TGCGCCAGCAGCGTAACAGGAGGGTTTTATCAGCCCCAGCATTTT
TRBJ2-3	TRBV27	TRBD2	19	.	CASSHKTSWTSGSTDTQYF	TGTGCCAGCAGTCATAAAACCTCTTGGACTAGCGGGAGCACAGATACGCAGTATTTT
TRBJ1-1	TRBV10-3	.	14	once	CAITEAGGNTEAFF	TGTGCCATCACCGAGGCCGGGGGGAACACTGAAGCTTTCTTT
TRBJ2-7	TRBV12-5	.	14	.	CASGTTPGRYEQYF	TGTGCTAGTGGTACAACGCCGGGACGCTACGAGCAGTACTTC
TRBJ2-2	TRBV6-6	TRBD2	15	once	CASSGLALNTGELFF	TGTGCCAGCAGTGGACTAGCGCTGAACACCGGGGAGCTGTTTTTT
TRBJ2-5	TRBV28	.	15	once	CASRKVDSSQETQYF	TGTGCCAGCAGAAAAGTGGACTCATCGCAAGAGACCCAGTACTTC
TRBJ2-3	TRBV5-1	.	15	.	CASSPEPAHTDTQYF	TGCGCCAGCAGCCCTGAGCCAGCGCACACAGATACGCAGTATTTT
TRBJ2-7	TRBV20-1	.	11	.	CSASGIYEQYF	TGCAGTGCTAGCGGGATCTACGAGCAGTACTTC
TRBJ1-5	TRBV6-5	.	14	.	CASSSRAGNQPQHF	TGTGCCAGCAGTTCCAGGGCTGGCAATCAGCCCCAGCATTTT
TRBJ2-7	TRBV13	TRBD2	17	.	CASSLGPSGNYSYEQYF	TGTGCCAGCAGCTTAGGCCCTAGCGGCAATTACTCCTACGAGCAGTACTTC
TRBJ1-4	TRBV4-3	TRBD1	17	.	CASSQGLQGAANEKLFF	TGCGCCAGCAGCCAGGGATTACAGGGGGCCGCTAATGAAAAACTGTTTTTT
TRBJ1-2	TRBV6-5	.	13	.	CASTGGAISGYTF	TGTGCCAGCACGGGTGGAGCAATTAGTGGCTACACCTTC
TRBJ2-5	TRBV7-9	TRBD2	17	.	CASSPFPRLAGTETQYF	TGTGCCAGCAGCCCGTTTCCGAGACTAGCGGGAACCGAGACCCAGTACTTC
TRBJ2-7	TRBV9	TRBD1	14	.	CASSVESGGYEQYF	TGTGCCAGCAGCGTAGAATCAGGGGGCTACGAGCAGTACTTC
TRBJ1-1	TRBV5-1	TRBD1	12	.	CASHGQGPEAFF	TGCGCCAGCCACGGACAGGGCCCTGAAGCTTTCTTT
TRBJ2-3	TRBV7-2	.	15	.	CASSLESGIRDTQYF	TGTGCCAGCAGCTTAGAGTCGGGGATTCGGGATACGCAGTATTTT
TRBJ2-3	TRBV2	.	12	.	CASSLEEVPQYF	TGTGCCAGCAGTTTGGAGGAAGTCCCGCAGTATTTT
TRBJ1-4	TRBV4-1	.	18	.	CASSQEFRGGATNEKLFF	TGCGCCAGCAGCCAAGAGTTCAGGGGAGGTGCAACTAATGAAAAACTGTTTTTT
TRBJ2-1	TRBV7-9	TRBD2	15	.	CASSLAAGLGNEQFF	TGTGCCAGCAGCTTAGCAGCGGGATTGGGCAATGAGCAGTTCTTC
TRBJ2-5	TRBV5-1	TRBD2	20	.	CASSPPLGLAGGINQETQYF	TGCGCCAGCAGCCCCCCGCTGGGACTAGCGGGGGGAATTAACCAAGAGACCCAGTACTTC
TRBJ2-7	TRBV29-1	TRBD1	16	.	CSVEGTGSNRAYEQYF	TGCAGCGTTGAAGGGACAGGGTCTAACAGGGCGTACGAGCAGTACTTC
TRBJ1-2	TRBV5-6	TRBD1	15	.	CASSLGLTGVYGYTF	TGTGCCAGCAGCTTGGGGCTGACAGGGGTATATGGCTACACCTTC
TRBJ2-1	TRBV2	.	15	.	CASSGGDSSYNEQFF	TGTGCCAGCAGTGGAGGTGACAGCTCCTACAATGAGCAGTTCTTC
TRBJ2-3	TRBV7-9	.	12	.	CASSFRPYTQYF	TGTGCCAGCAGTTTCCGACCCTATACGCAGTATTTT
TRBJ2-7	TRBV5-1	.	13	.	CASRTGVDGEQYF	TGCGCCAGCAGGACGGGGGTAGACGGCGAGCAGTACTTC
TRBJ1-2	TRBV18	.	15	.	CASSPLSAGDYGYTF	TGTGCCAGCTCACCACTTTCCGCAGGAGACTATGGCTACACCTTC
TRBJ2-7	TRBV29-1	TRBD1	12	.	CSVEVDRGQQYF	TGCAGCGTTGAAGTGGACAGGGGCCAGCAGTACTTC